This T cell receptor (beta chain) came from a study of post-analysis software for immune sequencing data. As for the study in general: Disease trajectories encompassed relapsing-remitting, secondary progressive and progressive-relapsing multiple sclerosis.

Tagging with unique molecular identifiers was a feature of the TCR beta cDNA libraries. One entry per CDR3 protein results from TCRdb running MiXCR on the PCR reads. The data show about 760,000 distinct CDR3 sequences, 25% to 30% seen once. This clonotype was seen more than once but under ten times. Its cognate antigen is unknown. Study findings and constraints: Samples sharing a preparation batch grouped tightly together when assessed by F measure. Multiple sclerosis patients showed significantly lower normalized Chao1 diversity than controls did.

The material sequenced was blood. The receptor comes from a girl aged 10 to 17 with multiple sclerosis.

The CDR3 bases are TGTGCCAGCAGCGGGCGTTTTGGGCAGTCCTACGAGCAGTACTTC. Residues: CASSGRFGQSYEQYF. This chain links TRBV11-2 with TRBJ2-7; D unclear. Trimming took off 5 bases at V and 1 base at J, with 15 bases between the two ends. This CDR3 has 15 amino acids. CDR1 and CDR2 from the germline V gene are SGHAT and FQNNGV.